The source of this T cell receptor (beta chain) is a study of T cell responses to AZD1222 COVID-19 vaccine. Overall study findings and caveats: Mostly white British, mostly female donors; authors suggested clonal diversity may be underestimated.

V was cut by 1 base and J by 12 bases, with 16 bases left in between. This CDR3 region has 14 residues. The germline V gene has CDR1 MGHRA and CDR2 YSYEKL. Points on this clone: Antigen: not known.

Assay used: immunoSEQ multiplex PCR; TCRdb lists only in-frame clones, some missing. Of 130,000 or so clones detected, 65% to 90% appear once; the ten largest clones hold under 8%. The receptor comes from an adult who received the MenACWY meningococcal vaccine as a control. The source was peripheral blood, collected 28 days after the second dose of the MenACWY control vaccine. The chain links TRBV4-1 to TRBJ2-1; D remains ambiguous. CDR3 nucleotides: TGCGCCAGCAGCCAAGCACTTCGACGGAGAGGGCAGTTCTTC. This gives the protein CASSQALRRRGQFF.